Listed below are T cell receptor beta chains from one sample, sequenced in a study of regulatory T cells in long-lasting Graves disease. MiXCR was run by TCRdb on the multiplex PCR reads, yielding one entry per CDR3 protein. Of about 470,000 distinct CDR3 sequences listed, around 15% are singletons. These data are also associated with another study on T cells in Graves' hyperthyroidism and ophthalmopathy.

Sample: peripheral blood mononuclear cells (PBMCs), taken at new diagnosis, from a patient treated with antithyroid drugs. The receptors come from a man aged 35 to 55 with Graves disease. The CDR3 runs from the conserved cysteine through the conserved F or W. D genes are given only for firm matches. The size field is filled for only some rows; it gives once, few, many or a size class.

d_call,j_call,clone_size,v_call,cdr3_nt,cdr3_aa
-,TRBJ1-4,-,TRBV28,TGTGCCAGCAGTGAGCCAAATGAAAAACTGTTTTTT,CASSEPNEKLFF
TRBD2,TRBJ2-7,-,TRBV24-1,TGTGCCACCTACAAGGGAGGGCGTTATACTAATGAGCAGTACTTC,CATYKGGRYTNEQYF
TRBD1,TRBJ2-5,-,TRBV5-1,TGCGCCAGCACCACAGGGGTTCGAGAGACCCAGTACTTC,CASTTGVRETQYF
-,TRBJ1-1,few,TRBV3-1,TGTGCCAGCAGCCCGTTGGGGGGGGACACTGAAGCTTTCTTT,CASSPLGGDTEAFF
TRBD1,TRBJ2-5,many,TRBV24-1,TGTGCCACCAGTGATTTGGGGACAGGGCAGTACCAAGAGACCCAGTACTTC,CATSDLGTGQYQETQYF
TRBD1,TRBJ1-5,many,TRBV28,TGTGCCAGCAGGGGACAGGATAGCAATCAGCCCCAGCATTTT,CASRGQDSNQPQHF
-,TRBJ2-7,many,TRBV10-1,TGCGCCAGCAGTGAGTCGCGGGTGGAGGACGAGCAGTACTTC,CASSESRVEDEQYF
-,TRBJ2-1,-,TRBV15,TGTGCCACCAGCAGAGATCGAGAGGGACACTACAATGAGCAGTTCTTC,CATSRDREGHYNEQFF
TRBD1,TRBJ2-7,-,TRBV5-4,TGTGCCAGCAGCACGACAGGGCAAGGGTCCTACGAGCAGTACTTC,CASSTTGQGSYEQYF
-,TRBJ2-5,many,TRBV3-1,TGTGCCAGCACCAAACGAGGGGGAAGAGAGACCCAGTACTTC,CASTKRGGRETQYF
-,TRBJ2-7,-,TRBV11-2,TGTGCCATCACCGGGACACAGAGGGATCTTCAGTACTTC,CAITGTQRDLQYF
-,TRBJ2-1,many,TRBV6-1,TGTGCCAGCATTTCCTCTAGGCCCTTCAATGAGCAGTTCTTC,CASISSRPFNEQFF
TRBD2,TRBJ2-5,-,TRBV5-1,TGCGCCAGCAGGGATTCTTCCGGGACTAGCGGGAGAAGGGGTGGAGAGACCCAGTACTTC,CASRDSSGTSGRRGGETQYF
-,TRBJ2-7,few,TRBV7-8,TGTGCCAGCAGCATACAGGCCGAGGGCGAGCAGTACTTC,CASSIQAEGEQYF
TRBD2,TRBJ2-2,many,TRBV10-3,TGTGCCATCAGTGGTCTAGCGGGAGACCTTAACACCGGGGAGCTGTTTTTT,CAISGLAGDLNTGELFF
-,TRBJ2-1,many,TRBV12-3/TRBV12-4,TGTGCCAGCAGTTTGCGGCGGAGCGATGAGCAGTTCTTC,CASSLRRSDEQFF
TRBD1,TRBJ1-1,many,TRBV5-1,TGCGCCAGCAGCGGGGGACAGCGATACGCTTTCTTT,CASSGGQRYAFF
-,TRBJ1-1,many,TRBV20-1,TGCAGTGCTAGTCATTTCGGAGCTTCGAACACTGAAGCTTTCTTT,CSASHFGASNTEAFF
TRBD2,TRBJ2-5,-,TRBV5-1,TGCGCCAGCAGCTTGGGGACTAGCAAAGAGACCCAGTACTTC,CASSLGTSKETQYF
-,TRBJ2-7,many,TRBV20-1,TGCAGTGCTAGAGATCGCGGGACCGAGCAGTACTTC,CSARDRGTEQYF
TRBD2,TRBJ2-7,many,TRBV15,TGTGCCACCAGCAGATCCACTAGCGTCGGTAACGAGCAGTACTTC,CATSRSTSVGNEQYF
-,TRBJ2-5,many,TRBV28,TGTGCCAGCATTGCCGGAACTCAAGAGACCCAGTACTTC,CASIAGTQETQYF
TRBD2,TRBJ2-1,-,TRBV20-1,TGCAGTGCTAGAGGAACTCTAGCGGGAGGCATCTCCTACAATGAGCAGTTCTTC,CSARGTLAGGISYNEQFF
TRBD2,TRBJ2-5,many,TRBV11-2,TGTGCCAGCAGCTCTGGCCGGGGGGGAGAGACCCAGTACTTC,CASSSGRGGETQYF
TRBD1,TRBJ1-5,-,TRBV2,TGTGCCAGCAGTAAGGACAGGGGAGCTAGCAATCAGCCCCAGCATTTT,CASSKDRGASNQPQHF
-,TRBJ1-1,few,TRBV18,TGTGCCAGCTCACCCCTAAAGAATAGGGGAGGTTACGCTGAAGCTTTCTTT,CASSPLKNRGGYAEAFF
TRBD1,TRBJ2-4,many,TRBV27,TGTGCCAGCAGTTGGGGGACAGGGTTAGCCAAAAACATTCAGTACTTC,CASSWGTGLAKNIQYF
-,TRBJ1-1,few,TRBV5-6,TGTGCCAGCAGCTTGGTTAGAGGGGACACTGAAGCTTTCTTT,CASSLVRGDTEAFF
-,TRBJ2-2,-,TRBV9,TGTGCCAGCAGTTTCGGGAGAGCTTCGCCCGGGGAGCTGTTTTTT,CASSFGRASPGELFF
-,TRBJ2-7,many,TRBV3-1,TGTGCCAGCAGCCAAGATATTGAGAGGAGCTCCTACGAGCAGTACTTC,CASSQDIERSSYEQYF
-,TRBJ2-1,many,TRBV24-1,TGTGCCACCAGTGGAGACAGCTACAATGAGCAGTTCTTC,CATSGDSYNEQFF
-,TRBJ1-2,many,TRBV20-1,TGCAGTGCTAGAGTTAGCGATAACTATGGCTACACCTTC,CSARVSDNYGYTF
-,TRBJ1-2,-,TRBV5-1,TGCGCCAGCCGATGGGAGGGGACGGATGGCTACACCTTC,CASRWEGTDGYTF
TRBD2,TRBJ2-3,-,TRBV20-1,TGCAGTGCTAGCTGGCTAGCGGGAGGTTCAGATACGCAGTATTTT,CSASWLAGGSDTQYF
TRBD1,TRBJ1-2,few,TRBV20-1,TGCAGTGCTAGAGACGCGACAGGGGGTATCTATGGCTACACCTTC,CSARDATGGIYGYTF
-,TRBJ1-1,few,TRBV30,TGTGCCTCCCGTAACATCCCGAACACTGAAGCTTTCTTT,CASRNIPNTEAFF
-,TRBJ2-1,many,TRBV12-3/TRBV12-4,TGTGCCAGCAGTTTAATGCTAGGCTACAATGAGCAGTTCTTC,CASSLMLGYNEQFF
TRBD1,TRBJ2-2,many,TRBV5-8,TGTGCCAGCAGCCTCAGGACAGGGGCCACCGGGGAGCTGTTTTTT,CASSLRTGATGELFF
TRBD1,TRBJ1-2,many,TRBV2,TGTGCCAGCACCTCTACGAGGACAGGGCGGGGGGCAGACTATGGCTACACCTTC,CASTSTRTGRGADYGYTF
-,TRBJ1-1,many,TRBV12-3/TRBV12-4,TGTGCCAGCAGTTACCTGACAGATTACACTGAAGCTTTCTTT,CASSYLTDYTEAFF
-,TRBJ2-1,many,TRBV7-9,TGTGCCAGCAGCTTAAGAGTGTTAGATGGGCAGTTCTTC,CASSLRVLDGQFF
TRBD1,TRBJ2-7,-,TRBV6-6,TGTGCCAGCAGTTACTCGACAGGGTCTCACGAGCAGTACTTC,CASSYSTGSHEQYF